A selection of T cell receptor beta chains follows, all from one sample in a study of cytomegalovirus exposure and HLA in healthy donors. Generated by immunoSEQ multiplex PCR, the TCRdb table keeps only in-frame clones and is missing some. The sample has 150,000 to 250,000 clones, over 75% seen once; the top ten hold roughly 0.098%. The sample comprised PBMCs. The origin of the receptors is a boy under 10 years old in good health and CMV-seronegative. The CDR3 runs from the conserved cysteine through the conserved F or W. The order of the fields is clone size, J gene, D gene, V gene, CDR3 DNA, CDR3 protein. D genes are given only for firm matches. Clone sizes are given selectively: once, few, many, or a class where the clone is expanded.

.	TRBJ2-5	.	TRBV27	TGTGCCAGCAGTTTATATGGTAGGGGGATCGTAGAGACCCAGTACTTC	CASSLYGRGIVETQYF
.	TRBJ2-2	.	TRBV7-6	TGTGCCAGCAGCTTAGAGGGGCAGCCCGGGGAGCTGTTTTTT	CASSLEGQPGELFF
.	TRBJ2-7	TRBD1	TRBV4-3	TGCGCCAGCAGCCAAGATAGGGCAGGGGGCCCCTACGAGCAGTACTTC	CASSQDRAGGPYEQYF
.	TRBJ2-3	TRBD2	TRBV2	TGTGCCAGCAGTAGCGGGGGGGCAGATACGCAGTATTTT	CASSSGGADTQYF
.	TRBJ1-4	.	TRBV7-9	TGTGCCAGCAGCTTAGATCAATCACGGACTAATGAAAAACTGTTTTTT	CASSLDQSRTNEKLFF
once	TRBJ1-2	.	TRBV18	TGTGCCAGCTCACCCGAGTATGGCTACACCTTC	CASSPEYGYTF
once	TRBJ1-2	.	TRBV7-2	TGTGCCAGCAGCTTCGGGGGCTATGGCTACACCTTC	CASSFGGYGYTF
.	TRBJ2-5	.	TRBV7-3	TGTGCCAGCAGCCGAGGCTTTAGAGAGACCCAGTACTTC	CASSRGFRETQYF
.	TRBJ1-5	.	TRBV6-6	TGTGCCAGCAGTTACACAGACACCCGCAATCAGCCCCAGCATTTT	CASSYTDTRNQPQHF
.	TRBJ2-2	TRBD2	TRBV4-2	TGTGCCAGCGGTTATCCGGGACTAGCCACGAACACCGGGGAGCTGTTTTTT	CASGYPGLATNTGELFF
.	TRBJ2-7	TRBD2	TRBV2	TGTGCCAGCAGTGAGCTAGCGGGGGCGTGGAGCTCCTACGAGCAGTACTTC	CASSELAGAWSSYEQYF
.	TRBJ2-3	.	TRBV7-3	TGTGCCAGCAGCTTAAATCAGGGGTTGAGAGATACGCAGTATTTT	CASSLNQGLRDTQYF
once	TRBJ2-1	TRBD2	TRBV27	TGTGCCAGCAGTAGCCTAGCGGGGCCCGCTGAGCAGTTCTTC	CASSSLAGPAEQFF
.	TRBJ2-7	.	TRBV6-5	TGTGCCAGCAGTCACGGACAGCGGCCCTACGAGCAGTACTTC	CASSHGQRPYEQYF
.	TRBJ1-5	.	TRBV10-1	TGCGCCGGTCTCGGACAGAATCAGCCCCAGCATTTT	CAGLGQNQPQHF
.	TRBJ2-5	.	TRBV9	TGTGCCAGCAGCGTAGAGGCCAGGGGGGAGCAGTACTTC	CASSVEARGEQYF
once	TRBJ2-1	.	TRBV7-8	TGTGCCAGCAGCTTAGGTACAGTACAAAATGAGCAGTTCTTC	CASSLGTVQNEQFF
few	TRBJ2-7	.	TRBV7-5	TGTGCCAGAACCGACAGGGTAGGATACGAGCAGTACTTC	CARTDRVGYEQYF
.	TRBJ1-5	.	TRBV4-1	TGCGCCAGCAGCCAAGGACTTGCAGGGGGCAATCAGCCCCAGCATTTT	CASSQGLAGGNQPQHF
.	TRBJ1-2	.	TRBV4-1	TGCGCCAGCAGCCCGGGGTCAGGCCCCTCGTATGGCTACACCTTC	CASSPGSGPSYGYTF
.	TRBJ2-1	TRBD2	TRBV19	TGTGCCAGTAGTAGAGAAGCCGGGACTAGCGGCTCCTACAATGAGCAGTTCTTC	CASSREAGTSGSYNEQFF
.	TRBJ1-2	TRBD1	TRBV7-2	TGTGCCAGCAGCCAGACAGGGGATTATGGCTACACCTTC	CASSQTGDYGYTF
few	TRBJ1-1	.	TRBV6-5	TGTGCCAGCGGACAATTCGCCATGAACACTGAAGCTTTCTTT	CASGQFAMNTEAFF
once	TRBJ2-7	.	TRBV29-1	TGCAGCGTTGTAAGGGCAGGGGTCGGGTACGAGCAGTACTTC	CSVVRAGVGYEQYF
.	TRBJ2-2	.	TRBV7-9	TGTGCCAGCAGCTTTAGTGGGGGACTGTTGAACACCGGGGAGCTGTTTTTT	CASSFSGGLLNTGELFF
.	TRBJ1-2	TRBD1	TRBV27	TGTGCCAGCAGTCTATACGGGACAGGGGTGGGCTACACCTTC	CASSLYGTGVGYTF
.	TRBJ1-2	TRBD1	TRBV9	TGTGCCAGCAGCGTATCGACAGGGGAACATGGCTACACCTTC	CASSVSTGEHGYTF
.	TRBJ1-2	TRBD1	TRBV7-2	TGTGCCAGCAGCTTAGGACAGGGGCCCGCGTATGGCTACACCTTC	CASSLGQGPAYGYTF
few	TRBJ2-3	.	TRBV5-1	TGCGCCAGCAGCCCGCGGAGTCGCACAGATACGCAGTATTTT	CASSPRSRTDTQYF
.	TRBJ2-2	.	TRBV14	TGTGCCAGCAGCCAAGAGTTAGTGAGCACCGGGGAGCTGTTTTTT	CASSQELVSTGELFF
.	TRBJ2-5	.	TRBV9	TGTGCCAGCAGCGTAGGAATAGGGGACTCCCAAGAGACCCAGTACTTC	CASSVGIGDSQETQYF
.	TRBJ2-3	TRBD1	TRBV5-1	TGCGCCAGCAGCTACCCCCAACGGACGACAGGGGTGGGCACAGATACGCAGTATTTT	CASSYPQRTTGVGTDTQYF
once	TRBJ1-5	.	TRBV19	TGTGCCAGTGGACTCCTAGATCAGCCCCAGCATTTT	CASGLLDQPQHF
few	TRBJ1-1	.	TRBV5-4	TGTGCCAGCAGCCCGCCGGGGGGCGCAGGGACTGAAGCTTTCTTT	CASSPPGGAGTEAFF
.	TRBJ2-3	TRBD2	TRBV5-6	TGTGCCAGCAGCACAAAGCGGGGGGCCACAGATACGCAGTATTTT	CASSTKRGATDTQYF
once	TRBJ1-6	TRBD1	TRBV29-1	TGCAGCGTTGAAATGGCGTGTGGAGGGGGCGCCTTAGAGAGCTCCTATAATTCACCCCTCCACTTT	CSVEMACGGGALESSYNSPLHF
once	TRBJ2-5	.	TRBV2	TGTGCCAGCAGTGATAGGACTGTCTCTAGGACCCAGTACTTC	CASSDRTVSRTQYF
.	TRBJ2-2	.	TRBV18	TGTGCCAGCTCACCTTCGGGGGTCACCGGGGAGCTGTTTTTT	CASSPSGVTGELFF
.	TRBJ1-5	TRBD1	TRBV30	TGTGCCTGGAGTAAAGGGACAGGGCGTCGGGGAGGAATCAATCAGCCCCAGCATTTT	CAWSKGTGRRGGINQPQHF
.	TRBJ2-1	.	TRBV9	TGTGCCAGCAGCGCCCACTTGGGGCGGGGGCACCTCAATGAGCAGTTCTTC	CASSAHLGRGHLNEQFF
.	TRBJ2-7	TRBD2	TRBV7-3	TGTGCCAGCAGCCCCTTGTTAGCGGGGGAGGGCTACGAGCAGTACTTC	CASSPLLAGEGYEQYF
.	TRBJ1-1	.	TRBV7-2	TGTGCCAGCAGCTTAGCGCTTGGGGCAGGAGCTGAAGCTTTCTTT	CASSLALGAGAEAFF
.	TRBJ2-2	.	TRBV6-5	TGTGCCAGCAGTTACAATGGGGCTGGCACCGGGGAGCTGTTTTTT	CASSYNGAGTGELFF
.	TRBJ1-5	.	TRBV6-1	TGTGCCAGCAGTGGGGGGGGTCGGACAGCTTATAGCAATCAGCCCCAGCATTTT	CASSGGGRTAYSNQPQHF
.	TRBJ2-4	TRBD1	TRBV18	TGTGCCAGCTCATCCCAGGGGGCGGTGGCCAAAAACATTCAGTACTTC	CASSSQGAVAKNIQYF